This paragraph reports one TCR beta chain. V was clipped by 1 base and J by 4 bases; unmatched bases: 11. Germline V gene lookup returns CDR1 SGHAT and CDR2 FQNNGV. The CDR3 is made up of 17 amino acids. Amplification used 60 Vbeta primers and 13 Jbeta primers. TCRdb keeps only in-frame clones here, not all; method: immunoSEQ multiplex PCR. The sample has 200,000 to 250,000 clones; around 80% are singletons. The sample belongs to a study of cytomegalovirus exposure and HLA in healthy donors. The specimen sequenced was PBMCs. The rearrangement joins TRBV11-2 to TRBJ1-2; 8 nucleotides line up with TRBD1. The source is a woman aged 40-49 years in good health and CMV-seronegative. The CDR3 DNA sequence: TGTGCCAGCAGCTTAGTTTCAGGGGGCGTGGGCCCCTATGGCTACACCTTC. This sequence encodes CASSLVSGGVGPYGYTF.